The 23 T cell receptor beta chains below were found in one sample sequenced in a study of shared clonotypes between healthy human individuals. The method was immunoSEQ multiplex PCR; TCRdb's version includes in-frame clones alone and lacks a portion of them. The profile shows hundreds of thousands of clones, around 81% of them singletons. The source material was PBMCs. The receptors come from a woman in her thirties or forties in good health. Some clones in this sample may be carry-over from other donors' samples.

This clone was seen once. V usage is TRBV2 and J usage is TRBJ1-4; TRBD1 aligns across 9 bases. CDR1 is SNHLY, CDR2 FYNNEI, per germline. V lost 3 bases to trimming and J lost 3 bases; unmatched junction nucleotides: 8. The length of the CDR3 is 17 residues. CDR3 sequence: CASSEKGQGLSNEKLFF. The CDR3 nucleotides are TGTGCCAGCAGTGAGAAGGGACAGGGCTTGTCTAATGAAAAACTGTTTTTT.

The rearrangement links TRBV27 to TRBJ2-7; possible D gene TRBD2, 6 bases. In germline, CDR1 is MNHEY, CDR2 SMNVEV (reference sequence). The CDR3 covers 17 residues. Trimming left V 3 bases short and J 3 bases short, with 21 bases between. CDR3 in DNA: TGTGCCAGCAGTTTTGGAGAACCGGGAGAGGGGTTCTACGAGCAGTACTTC. It codes for CASSFGEPGEGFYEQYF.

This clone came up once. This chain links TRBV9 with TRBJ2-1; possible D gene TRBD1, 5 bases. This CDR3 has 16 residues. The germline V gene encodes CDR1 SGDLS and CDR2 YYNGEE. V shed 4 bases and J shed 4 bases, with 18 bases lying between them. In nucleotides, the CDR3 is TGTGCCAGCAGCCCTTCGGCAGGGTCTACTTACAATGAGCAGTTCTTC. It is translated as CASSPSAGSTYNEQFF. The full variable domain, completed using reference TRBV9 and TRBJ2-1, is DSGVTQTPKHLITATGQRVTLRCSPRSGDLSVYWYQQSLDQGLQFLIQYYNGEERAKGNILERFSAQQFPDLHSELNLSSLELGDSALYFCASSPSAGSTYNEQFFGPGTRLTVL.

V gene TRBV4-2 combines with J gene TRBJ2-5; D unresolved. CDR3 length: 14 amino acids. Germline CDR1 reads LGHNA; CDR2 reads YNFKEQ. V dropped 2 bases and J dropped 5 bases, with 12 bases sitting between them. CDR3 amino acids: CASSQSALRETQYF. CDR3 nucleotides: TGTGCCAGCAGCCAAAGCGCCCTTCGGGAGACCCAGTACTTC.

As regards this clone: At one end, the junction sequence differs from germline, possibly due to a read error. This chain's CDR3 is CATSDGSNYGYTF. CDR3 nucleotide sequence: TGTGCCACCAGTGACGGCTCTAACTATGGCTACACCTTC. V gene TRBV10-3 combines with J gene TRBJ1-2; D ambiguous. The CDR3 loop spans 13 amino acids. Germline CDR1 reads ENHRY; CDR2 reads SYGVKD.

Comments on this clone: This sequence may be a read error, since a much larger clone differs from it by one base. The V gene is TRBV11-1, the J gene TRBJ1-5; the D gene is possibly TRBD1 (6 bases). In germline, CDR1 is SGHAT, CDR2 FQDESV (reference sequence). The V end was cut by 2 bases, the J end by 1 base, with 6 bases between. The CDR3 length is 14 residues. CDR3 amino acids: CASSLQGSNQPQHF. CDR3 DNA sequence: TGTGCCAGCAGCTTACAGGGGAGCAATCAGCCCCAGCATTTT.

The gene calls are TRBV30 and TRBJ2-3; D is possibly TRBD1 or TRBD2 (5 bases each). The CDR3 length is 16 residues. V lost 3 bases, J lost 3 bases, and 19 bases lay in between. Germline-derived CDR1 and CDR2 are GTSNPN and SVGIG (reference sequence). The CDR3 DNA follows: TGTGCCTGGAGCGGAGAGGGGACCCTCCCTACAGATACGCAGTATTTT. This gives the protein CAWSGEGTLPTDTQYF.

The V gene is TRBV4-2, the J gene TRBJ2-7, with 10 positions matching TRBD2. Unmatched junction bases numbered 14, after V lost 5 bases and J lost 1 base. Germline V gene lookup returns CDR1 LGHNA and CDR2 YNFKEQ. The CDR3 loop spans 18 amino acids. The CDR3 reads CASSDPRGSGRTSYEQYF. The CDR3 DNA sequence: TGTGCCAGCAGCGACCCACGGGGTAGCGGGAGGACGTCCTACGAGCAGTACTTC.

Of note for this clone: A far larger clone lies a single base away; this is likely a read error. This rearrangement joins TRBV28 to TRBJ2-1, with TRBD1 matching 9 bases. CDR3 size: 17 residues. The germline V gene has CDR1 MDHEN and CDR2 SYDVKM. In nucleotides, the CDR3 is TGTGCCAACAGTCCGCTCTTCGGGACAGGGTTCTACAATGAGCAGTTCTTC. Amino acid sequence: CANSPLFGTGFYNEQFF.

The chain combines TRBV7-3 with TRBJ2-2; TRBD1 agrees at 8 bases. The CDR3 loop spans 16 amino acids. Germline CDR1 and CDR2: SGHTA and FQGTGA. Trimming at V came to 2 bases and at J to 4 bases, leaving 6 bases not matched to a gene. CDR3 protein: CASSLSGQGGTGELFF. CDR3 coding DNA: TGTGCCAGCAGCTTATCTGGACAGGGTGGCACCGGGGAGCTGTTTTTT. The full variable domain, with the rest looked up from reference TRBV7-3 and TRBJ2-2, is GAGVSQTPSNKVTEKGKYVELRCDPISGHTALYWYRQSLGQGPEFLIYFQGTGAADDSGLPNDRFFAVRPEGSVSTLKIQRTERGDSAVYLCASSLSGQGGTGELFFGEGSRLTVL.

The rearrangement joins TRBV13 to TRBJ1-4; TRBD1 matches at 8 bases. V gave up 5 bases and J gave up 4 bases; unmatched junction bases: 3. Germline V gene lookup returns CDR1 PRHDT and CDR2 FYEKMQ (reference sequence). This CDR3 contains 14 residues. The CDR3 reads CASSRQGINEKLFF. The CDR3 coding sequence is TGTGCCAGCAGCCGACAGGGGATTAATGAAAAACTGTTTTTT.

This rearrangement joins TRBV19 to TRBJ2-5, with 8 positions matching TRBD2. The CDR3 has 15 residues. The V gene end was trimmed by 5 bases and the J gene end by 4 bases; junction bases not matched to a gene: 9. CDR1 LNHDA and CDR2 SQIVND come from the germline V gene (reference sequence). For the CDR3, the DNA is TGTGCCAGTAGTGTGCTGGGCGGGGGGAGAGAGACCCAGTACTTC. Translating it yields CASSVLGGGRETQYF.

This clone was seen only once. This chain links TRBV5-6 with TRBJ2-7; the match to TRBD1 covers 9 bases. The CDR3 covers 15 residues. CDR1 is SGHDT and CDR2 is YYEEEE in the germline V gene. V shed 1 base, J shed 1 base, and the junction held 3 bases outside the gene matches. The CDR3 nucleotides are TGTGCCAGCAGCTTGCGGGACAGGGAATCCTACGAGCAGTACTTC. Translated: CASSLRDRESYEQYF.

This clone was recorded once. The rearrangement joins TRBV14 to TRBJ2-7, with a possible D match to TRBD2 (6 bases). Germline lookup yields CDR1 SGHDN and CDR2 FVKESK. The CDR3 is 17 residues long. Trimming removed 0 bases from V and 1 base from J, with 16 bases in between. The CDR3 sequence: CASSQEVTVEGSYEQYF. The CDR3 DNA reads as TGTGCCAGCAGCCAAGAAGTCACGGTGGAGGGTTCCTACGAGCAGTACTTC.

The chain uses TRBV10-3 and TRBJ2-1, with D possibly being TRBD1 or TRBD2 (6 bases each). Between the trimmed V and J ends, which lost 6 bases and 7 bases, there was a span of 22 bases. Germline V gene sequence: CDR1 ENHRY, CDR2 SYGVKD. The length of the CDR3 is 16 residues. For the CDR3, the DNA is TGTGCCATCAGGCCGGTGGGGGCGGGGCCAAAGAATGAGCAGTTCTTC. Amino acid sequence: CAIRPVGAGPKNEQFF.

About this clone: A read error is possible here, since a much larger clone lies one base away. The V and J genes are TRBV10-3 and TRBJ1-2; 7 bases agree with TRBD1. The CDR3 length is 12 residues. Germline loops: CDR1 ENHRY, CDR2 SYGVKD. V trimming: 11 bases; J trimming: 8 bases; junction bases outside the gene matches: 11. Written as DNA, the CDR3 is TGTGCCTCGTCGAGACAGGGTCAGGGCTACACCTTC. Protein product: CASSRQGQGYTF.

The gene calls are TRBV6-1 and TRBJ2-5; 8 bases match TRBD1. Trimming took 5 bases from V and 3 from J; bases not matched to a gene: 2. This CDR3 is built from 13 residues. Germline CDR1 is MNHNS and CDR2 is SASEGT. The DNA for the CDR3 is TGTGCCAGCAGTACGACAGGGGAAGAGACCCAGTACTTC. Translation gives CASSTTGEETQYF.

V gene TRBV2 combines with J gene TRBJ1-4, with D tentatively TRBD1 (6 bases). The V end lost 5 bases, the J end lost 4 bases, and 8 bases lay between the germline ends. Germline CDR1 and CDR2: SNHLY and FYNNEI. The CDR3 has 13 amino acids. The CDR3 loop reads CASSRQVNEKLFF. CDR3 in DNA: TGTGCCAGCAGTCGACAGGTTAATGAAAAACTGTTTTTT.

The chain has TRBV7-3 and TRBJ1-2, with 7 bases fitting TRBD1. The CDR3 sequence is 16 residues long. Germline trimming cut 5 bases from V and 2 bases from J; bases unmatched to any gene: 11. CDR1 and CDR2 from the germline V gene are SGHTA and FQGTGA. Written as DNA, the CDR3 is TGTGCCAGCAGCATACAGGGGCCCAGACCCAACTATGGCTACACCTTC. Translation gives CASSIQGPRPNYGYTF.

This chain links TRBV18 with TRBJ2-1, with 11 bases aligning to TRBD2. Unmatched junction bases numbered 10, after V lost 3 bases and J lost 3 bases. The CDR3 extends over 18 amino acids. CDR1 is KGHSH, CDR2 LQKENI, per germline. The CDR3 coding sequence is TGTGCCAGCTCACCGGGGACCCGGACTAGCGGGTTCTACAATGAGCAGTTCTTC. This sequence encodes CASSPGTRTSGFYNEQFF.

Concerning this clone itself: With a much larger clone just one base away, this may be a read error. The chain has TRBV7-2 and TRBJ2-2; possibly TRBD2 for D (5 bases). From germline, CDR1 is SGHTA and CDR2 FQGNSA. The CDR3 has 12 residues. CDR3 region: CASSMSVGEPFF. For the CDR3, the DNA is TGTGCCAGCAGCATGTCCGTCGGGGAGCCGTTTTTT. Filled out from reference TRBV7-2 and TRBJ2-2, the complete variable domain reads GAGVSQSPSNKVTEKGKDVELRCDPISGHTALYWYRQSLGQGLEFLIYFQGNSAPDKSGLPSDRFSAERTGGSVSTLTIQRTQQEDSAVYLCASSMSVGEPFFGEGSRLTVL.

The chain carries TRBV5-4 and TRBJ1-3, with D unresolved. The CDR3 has 15 amino acids. Germline lookup yields CDR1 SGHNT and CDR2 YYREEE (reference sequence). Trimming shortened V by 1 base and J by 4 bases, and 12 bases separated the two germline ends. This chain's CDR3 is CASSLRQGAGNTIYF. DNA of the CDR3: TGTGCCAGCAGCTTGAGGCAAGGCGCCGGAAACACCATATATTTT.

This clone has more than one count but fewer than ten. The V and J genes are TRBV7-9 and TRBJ1-2; TRBD1 agrees at 7 bases. V trimming: 4 bases; J trimming: 6 bases; junction bases outside the gene matches: 8. CDR1 is SEHNR, CDR2 FQNEAQ, per germline (reference sequence). The CDR3 length is 14 residues. The CDR3 loop reads CASSSRGQAHGYTF. The CDR3 DNA reads as TGTGCCAGCAGCTCAAGAGGACAGGCTCATGGCTACACCTTC.